This TCR beta chain was captured by sequencing in a study of blood T cell repertoires in COVID-19 (dated by TCRdb to 2018 to 2020). For the wider study: Samples from collaborators originated in the United States, Italy and Spain and spanned both the acute and convalescent phases of COVID-19. The material from the prospective study consisted of cDNA or gDNA derived from T cells, B-cell-depleted T cells, or PBMCs. The dataset comprised deeply sampled blood TCRbeta repertoires from subjects exposed to, actively infected with, or recovered from COVID-19. The repertoires were released in a freely available public database meant as a resource for research on the immune response to SARS-CoV-2. Samples were obtained from the ongoing ImmuneRACE study (first 160 participants) and from 1,254 subjects provided by 6 global collaborators. The sample metadata nearly always contained a de-identified subject ID, COVID-19 status, age in years and sex. HLA class I and class II types, where available, came from metadata supplied by the sample provider rather than from assay-based typing.

Comment on this clone: What this receptor recognizes is not known. Base qualities are not recorded, but no much larger clone differs from it by a single base.

The immunoSEQ Assay, a bias-controlled multiplex PCR, was used to amplify TCRbeta CDR3 regions from genomic DNA. The paper's data handling went like this. The number of nucleated cells in each sample was estimated from the amplification of reference gene primers within the assay. Sequence reads were collapsed and filtered to measure the absolute abundance of every unique TCRbeta CDR3 rearrangement. For each sample, productive Simpson clonality was calculated as the square root of Simpson's diversity index over productive rearrangements. TCRdb carries this immuneACCESS record with in-frame sequences only. Its versions omit some clonotypes, under half of them owing to an unresolved V gene in the studies checked, with the rest unexplained. The DNA was the basis for D and trimming; V, J and clone size are from that table. For this sample the table gives a few hundred thousand clones, of which 84% were detected only once. The top ten clonotypes cover approximately 10% of the sample.

Trimming removed 5 bases from V and 2 bases from J, leaving 13 bases between the germline ends. The CDR3 runs 15 amino acids, cysteine and phenylalanine included. Of the read, only the CDR3 DNA is kept; its 45 bases are in frame from base 1. The germline V gene encodes CDR1 SGHTS and CDR2 YDEGEE. The collaborating institutions used their own protocols to collect whole blood in K2EDTA tubes. For TCRbeta analysis, collaborators shipped samples in one of three forms: frozen whole blood, isolated PBMCs, or DNA extracted from either of those sample types. Findings and caveats that apply to the study as a whole: How much clinical and demographic metadata was included differed by source and by participant, and the metadata was provided uncurated.

The sequence joins TRBV5-8 to TRBJ1-4, with TRBD1 as a weak D call on 5 bases. The TCR comes from a man aged 50 to 59 with active or convalescent COVID-19. Sequencing used peripheral blood. CDR3 protein: CASRWGVTTNEKLFF. The nucleotide sequence is given as TGTGCCAGCAGGTGGGGGGTTACCACTAATGAAAAACTGTTTTTT.